These T cell receptor beta chains were read from a single sample in a study of cytomegalovirus exposure and HLA in healthy donors. Only in-frame clones appear in the TCRdb table, and some are missing; sequencing was by immunoSEQ multiplex PCR. The sample records some 190,000 clones, 75% to 80% being singletons. Sequencing was carried out using PBMCs. Source of these receptors: a female donor in good health and CMV-seronegative. CDR3s include the opening cysteine and the closing phenylalanine or tryptophan. Fields, in order: J gene, V gene, D gene, clone size, CDR3 protein, CDR3 DNA. The D gene is left open where the match is weak. The size entry is marked missing in some rows and otherwise reads once, few, many or a size class.

j_gene: TRBJ2-3; v_gene: TRBV5-6; d_gene: .; abundance: .; CDR3aa: CASSLVIGQGWTDTQYF; CDR3nt: TGTGCCAGCAGCTTGGTTATAGGGCAGGGGTGGACAGATACGCAGTATTTT
j_gene: TRBJ1-6; v_gene: TRBV7-8; d_gene: .; abundance: .; CDR3aa: CASSLVQGHNSPLHF; CDR3nt: TGTGCCAGCAGCTTAGTACAGGGCCATAATTCACCCCTCCACTTT
j_gene: TRBJ2-2; v_gene: TRBV7-8; d_gene: TRBD2; abundance: .; CDR3aa: CASSHEGLAGGWWNTGELFF; CDR3nt: TGTGCCAGCAGCCATGAGGGACTAGCGGGGGGGTGGTGGAACACCGGGGAGCTGTTTTTT
j_gene: TRBJ2-7; v_gene: TRBV2; d_gene: TRBD2; abundance: few; CDR3aa: CASRGGLAGIYEQYF; CDR3nt: TGTGCCAGCAGGGGAGGACTAGCGGGAATTTACGAGCAGTACTTC
j_gene: TRBJ2-7; v_gene: TRBV14; d_gene: TRBD2; abundance: few; CDR3aa: CASSPAGGFREQYF; CDR3nt: TGTGCCAGCAGCCCAGCGGGAGGGTTCCGCGAGCAGTACTTC
j_gene: TRBJ1-1; v_gene: TRBV6-6; d_gene: TRBD1; abundance: .; CDR3aa: CASKTPGQGNTEAFF; CDR3nt: TGTGCCAGCAAAACCCCGGGACAGGGGAACACTGAAGCTTTCTTT
j_gene: TRBJ1-1; v_gene: TRBV18; d_gene: .; abundance: .; CDR3aa: CASSPKLAEAFF; CDR3nt: TGTGCCAGCTCACCAAAATTAGCTGAAGCTTTCTTT
j_gene: TRBJ2-7; v_gene: TRBV4-3; d_gene: TRBD1; abundance: .; CDR3aa: CASSPQGQAEQYF; CDR3nt: TGCGCCAGCAGCCCACAGGGGCAGGCCGAGCAGTACTTC
j_gene: TRBJ2-1; v_gene: TRBV6-5; d_gene: .; abundance: .; CDR3aa: CASSSESSYNEQFF; CDR3nt: TGTGCCAGCAGTTCGGAGAGCTCCTACAATGAGCAGTTCTTC
j_gene: TRBJ1-5; v_gene: TRBV13; d_gene: TRBD1; abundance: .; CDR3aa: CASSLGSGQGASQPQHF; CDR3nt: TGTGCCAGCAGCCTCGGTAGTGGACAGGGGGCCAGTCAGCCCCAGCATTTT
j_gene: TRBJ2-3; v_gene: TRBV19; d_gene: .; abundance: few; CDR3aa: CASSIRRADTQYF; CDR3nt: TGTGCCAGTAGTATCCGGCGGGCGGATACGCAGTATTTT
j_gene: TRBJ1-6; v_gene: TRBV27; d_gene: .; abundance: once; CDR3aa: CASRDFSRRSPLHF; CDR3nt: TGTGCCAGCAGAGACTTTTCTCGACGTTCACCCCTCCACTTT
j_gene: TRBJ2-7; v_gene: TRBV7-9; d_gene: TRBD1; abundance: .; CDR3aa: CASSLVGGHYEQYF; CDR3nt: TGTGCCAGCAGCTTAGTAGGGGGCCATTACGAGCAGTACTTC
j_gene: TRBJ2-7; v_gene: TRBV7-9; d_gene: .; abundance: .; CDR3aa: CASSSLTGSSYEQYF; CDR3nt: TGTGCCAGCAGCTCCCTGACAGGAAGCTCCTACGAGCAGTACTTC
j_gene: TRBJ2-7; v_gene: TRBV5-6; d_gene: .; abundance: .; CDR3aa: CASSLRREQYF; CDR3nt: TGTGCCAGCAGCTTGCGTCGGGAGCAGTACTTC
j_gene: TRBJ2-3; v_gene: TRBV7-9; d_gene: .; abundance: .; CDR3aa: CASSLITGTADTQYF; CDR3nt: TGTGCCAGCAGCTTAATAACGGGAACGGCAGATACGCAGTATTTT
j_gene: TRBJ1-1; v_gene: TRBV9; d_gene: .; abundance: .; CDR3aa: CASSFHPGSEAFF; CDR3nt: TGTGCCAGCAGCTTCCACCCGGGGTCTGAAGCTTTCTTT
j_gene: TRBJ2-1; v_gene: TRBV5-4; d_gene: .; abundance: .; CDR3aa: CASSLGGRLGNEQFF; CDR3nt: TGTGCCAGCAGCTTGGGTGGGAGGTTAGGCAATGAGCAGTTCTTC
j_gene: TRBJ2-7; v_gene: TRBV21-1; d_gene: .; abundance: once; CDR3aa: CASSMGRDRGPYEQYF; CDR3nt: TGTGCCAGCAGCATGGGCCGGGACAGGGGGCCTTACGAGCAGTACTTC
j_gene: TRBJ1-2; v_gene: TRBV5-6; d_gene: TRBD1; abundance: .; CDR3aa: CASSLGDREGYGYTF; CDR3nt: TGTGCCAGCAGCTTGGGGGACAGGGAAGGTTATGGCTACACCTTC
j_gene: TRBJ2-2; v_gene: TRBV9; d_gene: .; abundance: .; CDR3aa: CASTGVTGELFF; CDR3nt: TGTGCCAGCACCGGGGTAACCGGGGAGCTGTTTTTT
j_gene: TRBJ2-1; v_gene: TRBV2; d_gene: .; abundance: .; CDR3aa: CASSRQALQDYNEQFF; CDR3nt: TGTGCCAGCAGTCGACAGGCACTACAGGACTACAATGAGCAGTTCTTC
j_gene: TRBJ1-5; v_gene: TRBV28; d_gene: TRBD1; abundance: .; CDR3aa: CASGQDSNQPQHF; CDR3nt: TGTGCCAGCGGACAGGATAGCAATCAGCCCCAGCATTTT
j_gene: TRBJ2-7; v_gene: TRBV5-4; d_gene: TRBD1; abundance: once; CDR3aa: CASSLDRGTLEQYF; CDR3nt: TGTGCCAGCAGCTTGGACAGGGGCACCCTCGAGCAGTACTTC
j_gene: TRBJ2-7; v_gene: TRBV5-6; d_gene: .; abundance: .; CDR3aa: CASSFFYAVAAPKDEQYF; CDR3nt: TGTGCCAGCAGCTTTTTTTACGCGGTGGCAGCCCCTAAGGACGAGCAGTACTTC
j_gene: TRBJ2-7; v_gene: TRBV5-4; d_gene: TRBD2; abundance: .; CDR3aa: CASSSKLGLAPYEQYF; CDR3nt: TGTGCCAGCAGCTCCAAGCTCGGACTAGCGCCCTACGAGCAGTACTTC
j_gene: TRBJ2-7; v_gene: TRBV6-4; d_gene: .; abundance: .; CDR3aa: CASRGCSRGWSYEQYF; CDR3nt: TGTGCCAGCAGGGGATGCTCCCGGGGATGGTCCTACGAGCAGTACTTC
j_gene: TRBJ2-7; v_gene: TRBV6-5; d_gene: TRBD2; abundance: .; CDR3aa: CASSPKAGGLGEQYF; CDR3nt: TGTGCCAGCAGCCCCAAGGCGGGGGGCCTTGGGGAGCAGTACTTC
j_gene: TRBJ2-1; v_gene: TRBV6-1; d_gene: TRBD2; abundance: .; CDR3aa: CASTLQRGLGEQFF; CDR3nt: TGTGCCAGCACCTTACAGCGGGGGCTAGGTGAGCAGTTCTTC